This T cell receptor (delta chain) was obtained from a study of gamma-delta chains in newborns, infants, children. With CATT, TCRdb re-called clones from the reads. The table has thousands of delta-chain clones, 5.2% seen once. By share, this clone counts as medium-sized. The sample carries other DNA sequences with the same CDR3. Germline assignment: CDR1 GEAIGNYY and CDR2 EKD. CDR3 length: 18 amino acids. V was pared by 1 base and J by 0 bases, with 1 base of the junction left unmatched. V and J are TRDV2 and TRDJ3; 11 nucleotides line up with TRDD3. This TCR derives from a child who was a newborn, infant or young child, either healthy, febrile or measles-vaccinated (not recorded which). The sample was blood. The CDR3 coding sequence is TGTGCCTGTGACACTACTGGGGGATACTCCTGGGACACCCGACAGATGTTTTTC. This codes for CACDTTGGYSWDTRQMFF.